A selection of T cell receptor beta chains follows, all from one sample in a study of T cell responses to AZD1222 COVID-19 vaccine. The data were produced by immunoSEQ multiplex PCR, yet TCRdb's version contains in-frame clones alone and is incomplete. The data contain 180,000 or so clones, 90% to 95% of them singletons. This specimen consisted of peripheral blood, obtained on day 0 of AZD1222 vaccination. These receptors came from an adult in good health. The CDR3 runs from the conserved cysteine through the conserved F or W. The D gene is left open where the match is weak. Not all rows give a size; the values are once, few, many and, for expanded clones, a class.

CDR3nt	CDR3aa	d_gene	abundance	v_gene	j_gene
TGTGCCAGCCGACGACAGTCATTCTCCTACGAGCAGTACTTC	CASRRQSFSYEQYF	.	.	TRBV6-5	TRBJ2-7
TGTGCCAGCTCACTTTTACAGGGGAGGAGCACAGATACGCAGTATTTT	CASSLLQGRSTDTQYF	.	.	TRBV18	TRBJ2-3
TGTGCCAGCAGCCAAGTGGGGTTCTCTGGAAACACCATATATTTT	CASSQVGFSGNTIYF	.	.	TRBV3-1/TRBV3-2	TRBJ1-3
TGTGCCAGCTCACTACTCGGGACTAAGTACGAGCAGTACTTC	CASSLLGTKYEQYF	TRBD2	.	TRBV18	TRBJ2-7
TGTGCCAGCAGCGTCAACAGGGCTGGCTACACCTTC	CASSVNRAGYTF	.	.	TRBV6-4	TRBJ1-2
TGTGCCAGCAGCCCAGACGCGGGGAATGAGCAGTTCTTC	CASSPDAGNEQFF	.	.	TRBV11-2	TRBJ2-1
TGCGCCAGCAGCTTGGTAGTGGGAGGAGTATACGAGCAGTACTTC	CASSLVVGGVYEQYF	.	.	TRBV5-1	TRBJ2-7
TGTGCCAGCTCAAACGTTTTGACAGGGCCCTACGAGCAGTACTTC	CASSNVLTGPYEQYF	TRBD1	.	TRBV18	TRBJ2-7
TGTGCCAGCAGTGAACAAGGTTTCTCGAGGGGCACTGAAGCTTTCTTT	CASSEQGFSRGTEAFF	.	.	TRBV6-1	TRBJ1-1
TGCAGCGTTTCCAGGACAGCAGAGACCCAGTACTTC	CSVSRTAETQYF	.	.	TRBV29-1	TRBJ2-5
TGTGCCAGCAGGACAGGGGGCGGAAACACCATATATTTT	CASRTGGGNTIYF	TRBD1	.	TRBV28	TRBJ1-3
TGTGCCTGGAGTGTGCGGTGGGGGGCTTTCTTT	CAWSVRWGAFF	.	.	TRBV30	TRBJ1-1
TGTGCCAGCACCCAGGGGTCGAACACTGAAGCTTTCTTT	CASTQGSNTEAFF	.	.	TRBV3-1/TRBV3-2	TRBJ1-1
TGTGCCAGCTCACCAACGGAGGGGGCGGGCACTGAAGCTTTCTTT	CASSPTEGAGTEAFF	TRBD1	.	TRBV18	TRBJ1-1
TGTGCCAGCAGCCCCCTGTTCAGGGACAGGGTAACATACGAGCAGTACTTC	CASSPLFRDRVTYEQYF	TRBD1	.	TRBV5-8	TRBJ2-7
TGTGCCTGGAGTGTAGGCCTTGGCTCCTACGAGCAGTACTTC	CAWSVGLGSYEQYF	.	.	TRBV30	TRBJ2-7
TGTGCCAGCAGCCCCGGACAGGCTCTTAACACTGAAGCTTTCTTT	CASSPGQALNTEAFF	TRBD1	.	TRBV11-2	TRBJ1-1
TGTGCCACCGATGACTGGGGGAACACTGAAGCTTTCTTT	CATDDWGNTEAFF	.	.	TRBV10-3	TRBJ1-1
TGTGCCAGCAGCCCCGGGGGTACCCAGTACTTC	CASSPGGTQYF	.	.	TRBV6-2/TRBV6-3	TRBJ2-5
TGTGCCAGCAGTTTAGGGGGTGGATATGGCTACACCTTC	CASSLGGGYGYTF	.	.	TRBV12-3/TRBV12-4	TRBJ1-2
TGTGCCAGCAGCACTGGGACAGGGATGAACACTGAAGCTTTCTTT	CASSTGTGMNTEAFF	TRBD1	.	TRBV5-4	TRBJ1-1
TGCGCCAGCAGCTTGGTAGGGACGGACATCTATGGCTACACCTTC	CASSLVGTDIYGYTF	.	.	TRBV5-1	TRBJ1-2
TGTGCCAGCAGTGGTTATGAGCAGTTCTTC	CASSGYEQFF	.	.	TRBV25-1	TRBJ2-1
TGTGCCAGCAGTCGTAACAGGGCCGGAAACACCATATATTTT	CASSRNRAGNTIYF	.	.	TRBV27	TRBJ1-3
TGTGCTAGTGGTTTCGCTTTTGGGTCAGACTATGGCTACACCTTC	CASGFAFGSDYGYTF	.	.	TRBV12-5	TRBJ1-2
TGTGCCAGCAGCCAAGAGACGGGTAATCTGGCTTTCTTT	CASSQETGNLAFF	.	.	TRBV4-2	TRBJ1-1
TGTGCCAGCAGTTATTTCTCTGGGGCCAACGTCCTGACTTTC	CASSYFSGANVLTF	.	.	TRBV6-5	TRBJ2-6
TGCGCCAGCAGCTTGGTTGGGGAGACCCAGTACTTC	CASSLVGETQYF	.	.	TRBV5-1	TRBJ2-5
TGCGCCAGCAGTGAAAAGCGGGAGACCTACGAGCAGTACTTC	CASSEKRETYEQYF	TRBD2	.	TRBV10-1	TRBJ2-7
TGTGCCAGCAGCGTAGAGGCAGGGAACTATGGCTACACCTTC	CASSVEAGNYGYTF	.	.	TRBV9	TRBJ1-2
TGTGCCAGCAGCTTTGAGGGAGAAGCCCAGCATTTT	CASSFEGEAQHF	.	.	TRBV7-9	TRBJ1-5
TGCGCCAGCAGATTTAACAGGGGGCTAACTGAAGCTTTCTTT	CASRFNRGLTEAFF	TRBD1	.	TRBV5-1	TRBJ1-1
TGTGCCAGCAGCCTGGGCGGGGGGGCCCAGGATGAGCAGTTCTTC	CASSLGGGAQDEQFF	TRBD2	.	TRBV7-7	TRBJ2-1
TGCGCCAGCAGCCCCCCGACCCCCCCACGCAATGAGCAGTTCTTC	CASSPPTPPRNEQFF	.	few	TRBV5-1	TRBJ2-1
TGTGCCAGCACCGGGGTGGCCTCTGGAAACACCATATATTTT	CASTGVASGNTIYF	.	.	TRBV6-5	TRBJ1-3
TGTGCCAGCAGTTACTGGCGGGAGGGTGCAGATACGCAGTATTTT	CASSYWREGADTQYF	TRBD2	.	TRBV6-5	TRBJ2-3
TGTGCCAGCAGCCTGACAGGGGGGAACACTGAAGCTTTCTTT	CASSLTGGNTEAFF	TRBD1	.	TRBV7-8	TRBJ1-1
TGTGCCAGCAACGGGCCTTCTCAGGGGCAGCCCCAGCATTTT	CASNGPSQGQPQHF	.	.	TRBV6-5	TRBJ1-5
TGTGCCAGCGGAGTAGGATGGGGTGAGCAGTTCTTC	CASGVGWGEQFF	.	.	TRBV7-9	TRBJ2-1
TGTGCCTGGAGCCTCCCGTGGGGCGGATTCACCGGGGAGCTGTTTTTT	CAWSLPWGGFTGELFF	.	once	TRBV30	TRBJ2-2
TGTGCCAGTAGTCTAGCTGGACACCCGACCGAGCAGTTCTTC	CASSLAGHPTEQFF	.	.	TRBV19	TRBJ2-1